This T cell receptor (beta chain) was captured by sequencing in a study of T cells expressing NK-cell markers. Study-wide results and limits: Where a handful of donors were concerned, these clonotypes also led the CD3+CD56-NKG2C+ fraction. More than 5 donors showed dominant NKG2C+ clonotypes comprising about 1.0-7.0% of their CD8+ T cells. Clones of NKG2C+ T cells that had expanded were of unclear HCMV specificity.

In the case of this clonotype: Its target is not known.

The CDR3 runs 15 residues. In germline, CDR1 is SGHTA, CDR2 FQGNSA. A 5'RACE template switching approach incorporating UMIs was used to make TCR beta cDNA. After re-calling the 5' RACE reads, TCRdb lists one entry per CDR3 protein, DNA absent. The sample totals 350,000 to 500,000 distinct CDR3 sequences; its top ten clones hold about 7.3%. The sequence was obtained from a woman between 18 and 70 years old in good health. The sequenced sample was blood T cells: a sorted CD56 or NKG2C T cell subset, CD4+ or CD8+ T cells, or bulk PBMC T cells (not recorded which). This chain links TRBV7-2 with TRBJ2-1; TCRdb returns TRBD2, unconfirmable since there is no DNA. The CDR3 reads CASSLDLAGYNEQFF.